These 2 T cell receptor beta chains share one sample of origin, sequenced in a study of blood T cells in healthy people across ages. The second PCR ran roughly 6 to 11 cycles with a sample-barcoded 5' primer and J-beta primers. Each CDR3 protein is one row after TCRdb ran MiXCR on the 5' RACE reads. The sample yields fewer than 1.5 million distinct CDR3 sequences, roughly 40% seen once. Source material: blood. These receptors all stem from a woman under 30 in good health.

The chain is built from TRBV10-3 and TRBJ2-3; 7 bases match TRBD2. Germline values: CDR1 ENHRY, CDR2 SYGVKD. With 7 bases clipped from V and 1 base from J, the junction kept 5 bases outside the gene matches. The CDR3 runs 14 residues. DNA for the CDR3: TGTGCCATCACGGCTAGCGGACGCACAGATACGCAGTATTTT. This codes for CAITASGRTDTQYF.

This clonotype was found a few times. The V call is TRBV15, the J call TRBJ2-5; D possibly corresponds to TRBD1 (6 bases). V gave up 2 bases and J gave up 5 bases, with 15 bases separating them. CDR1 is LNHNV, CDR2 YYDKDF, per germline (reference sequence). This CDR3 is built from 15 residues. CDR3 DNA: TGTGCCACCAGCAGATCCCGGACAGTTGCGGAGACCCAGTACTTC. It is translated as CATSRSRTVAETQYF.